This T cell receptor beta chain comes out of a study of blood T cell repertoires in COVID-19. Study information: Collection of acute and convalescent COVID-19 samples took place in the United States, Italy and Spain. T cells, B-cell-depleted T cells, or PBMCs supplied cDNA or gDNA.

This clone came up a few times. In the authors' workflow: How many nucleated cells were present was estimated from reference gene primer amplification. Sequencing was performed with immunoSEQ multiplex PCR; in TCRdb, only in-frame clones are kept and a portion is missing. V and J calls and clone size are those listed in that table; D and trimming were worked out from the DNA. Here the sample spans some 350,000 clones, roughly 90% being singletons. Per the germline V gene, CDR1 is GTSNPN and CDR2 is SVGIG (reference sequence). The CDR3 spans 13 residues. Trimming stripped 4 bases from V and 6 bases from J, with 16 bases between.

This clonotype was obtained from a woman in her 70s with COVID-19, enrolled during active disease. The chain has TRBV30 and TRBJ2-7; unclear D gene. The sample comprised peripheral blood. The CDR3 spells CAWIGPVPGEQYF. The CDR3 bases are TGTGCCTGGATCGGTCCGGTACCTGGCGAGCAGTACTTC.